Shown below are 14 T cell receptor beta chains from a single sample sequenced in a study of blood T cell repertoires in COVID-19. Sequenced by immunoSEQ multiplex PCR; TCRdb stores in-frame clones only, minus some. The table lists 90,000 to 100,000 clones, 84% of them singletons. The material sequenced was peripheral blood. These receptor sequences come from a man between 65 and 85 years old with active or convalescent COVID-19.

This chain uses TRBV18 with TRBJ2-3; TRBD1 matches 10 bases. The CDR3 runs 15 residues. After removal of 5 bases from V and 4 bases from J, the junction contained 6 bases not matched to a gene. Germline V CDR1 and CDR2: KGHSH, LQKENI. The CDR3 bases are TGTGCCAGCTCAGCCGGGACAGGGGATCCAGATACGCAGTATTTT. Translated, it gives CASSAGTGDPDTQYF.

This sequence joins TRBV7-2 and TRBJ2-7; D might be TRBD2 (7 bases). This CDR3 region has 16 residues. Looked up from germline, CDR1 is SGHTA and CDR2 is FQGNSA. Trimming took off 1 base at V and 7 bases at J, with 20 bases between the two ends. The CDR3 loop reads CASSLGVGGAFGEQYF. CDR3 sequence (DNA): TGTGCCAGCAGCTTAGGTGTAGGGGGGGCCTTTGGAGAGCAGTACTTC.

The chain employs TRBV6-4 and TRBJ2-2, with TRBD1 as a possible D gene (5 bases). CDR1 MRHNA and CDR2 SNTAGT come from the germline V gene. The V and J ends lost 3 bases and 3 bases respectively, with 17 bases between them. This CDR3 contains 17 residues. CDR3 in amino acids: CASSERFTGSHTGELFF. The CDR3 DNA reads TGTGCCAGCAGTGAGAGGTTCACAGGATCTCACACCGGGGAGCTGTTTTTT.

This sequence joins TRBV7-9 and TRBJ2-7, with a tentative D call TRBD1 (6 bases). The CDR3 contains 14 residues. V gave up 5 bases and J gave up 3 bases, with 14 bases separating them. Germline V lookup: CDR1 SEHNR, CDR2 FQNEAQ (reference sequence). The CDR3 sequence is CASSASRGGYEQYF. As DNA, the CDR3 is TGTGCCAGCAGCGCCTCCAGGGGCGGCTACGAGCAGTACTTC.

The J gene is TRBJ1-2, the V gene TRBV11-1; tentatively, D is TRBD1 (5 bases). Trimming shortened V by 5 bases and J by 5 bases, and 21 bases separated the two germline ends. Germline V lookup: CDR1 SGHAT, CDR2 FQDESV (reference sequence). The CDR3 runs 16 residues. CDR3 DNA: TGTGCCAGCAGCCCACAAACCCGTCAGGGTCGATATGGCTACACCTTC. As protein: CASSPQTRQGRYGYTF.

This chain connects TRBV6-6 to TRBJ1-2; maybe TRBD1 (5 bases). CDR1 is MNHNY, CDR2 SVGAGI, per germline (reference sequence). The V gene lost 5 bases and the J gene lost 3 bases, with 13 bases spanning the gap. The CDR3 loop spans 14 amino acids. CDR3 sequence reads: CASSLTGEDYGYTF. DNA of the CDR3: TGTGCCAGCAGTCTTACGGGGGAGGACTATGGCTACACCTTC.

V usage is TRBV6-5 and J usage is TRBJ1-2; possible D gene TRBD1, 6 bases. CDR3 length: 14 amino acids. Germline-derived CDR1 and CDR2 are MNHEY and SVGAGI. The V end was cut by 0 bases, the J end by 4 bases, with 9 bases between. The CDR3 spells CASSYSGQSYGYTF. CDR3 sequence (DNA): TGTGCCAGCAGTTACTCAGGACAGTCCTATGGCTACACCTTC.

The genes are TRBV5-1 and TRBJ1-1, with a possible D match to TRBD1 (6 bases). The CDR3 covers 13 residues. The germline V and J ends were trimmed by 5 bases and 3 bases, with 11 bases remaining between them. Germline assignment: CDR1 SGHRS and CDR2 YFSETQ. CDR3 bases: TGCGCCAGCAGGCGACAGGTGGACACTGAAGCTTTCTTT. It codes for CASRRQVDTEAFF.

The CDR3, as DNA: TGCAGCATTGCGGACAGAAACACTGAAGCTTTCTTT. Amino acids: CSIADRNTEAFF. The rearrangement links TRBV29-1 to TRBJ1-1; possibly TRBD1 for D (6 bases). The CDR3 contains 12 residues. Germline CDR1 reads SQVTM; CDR2 reads ANQGSEA. V gave up 8 bases and J gave up 2 bases, with 12 bases separating them.

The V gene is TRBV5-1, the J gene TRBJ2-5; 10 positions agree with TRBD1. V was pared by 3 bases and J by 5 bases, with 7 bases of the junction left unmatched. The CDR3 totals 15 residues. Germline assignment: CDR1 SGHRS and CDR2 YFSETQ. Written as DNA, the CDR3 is TGCGCCAGCAGCTCCTCGGGACAGGGGCGGGAGACCCAGTACTTC. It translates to CASSSSGQGRETQYF.

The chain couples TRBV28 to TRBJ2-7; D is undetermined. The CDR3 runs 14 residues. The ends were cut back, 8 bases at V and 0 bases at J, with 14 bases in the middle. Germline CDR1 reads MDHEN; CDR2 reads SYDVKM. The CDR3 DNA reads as TGTGCCAGCTTAGGCGGCCATCACTCCTACGAGCAGTACTTC. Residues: CASLGGHHSYEQYF.

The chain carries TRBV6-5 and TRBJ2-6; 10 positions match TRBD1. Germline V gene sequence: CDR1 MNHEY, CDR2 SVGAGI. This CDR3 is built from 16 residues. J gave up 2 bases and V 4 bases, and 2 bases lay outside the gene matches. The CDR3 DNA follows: TGTGCCAGCAGTTGGGACAGGGGCGCTGGGGCCAACGTCCTGACTTTC. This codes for CASSWDRGAGANVLTF.

The CDR3 here is CAWSTRGGHGDTQYF. CDR3 coding DNA: TGTGCCTGGAGTACTCGGGGGGGCCATGGAGATACGCAGTATTTT. This chain joins TRBV30 and TRBJ2-3, with 8 positions matching TRBD2. The CDR3 has 15 amino acids. With 2 bases clipped from V and 5 bases from J, the junction kept 9 bases outside the gene matches. Germline V CDR1 and CDR2: GTSNPN, SVGIG (reference sequence).

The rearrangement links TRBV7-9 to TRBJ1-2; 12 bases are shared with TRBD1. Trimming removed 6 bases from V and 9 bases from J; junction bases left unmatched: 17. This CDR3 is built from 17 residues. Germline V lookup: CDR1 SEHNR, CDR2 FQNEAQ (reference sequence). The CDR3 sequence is CASSYSGTGGFGGSYTF. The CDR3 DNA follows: TGTGCCAGCAGTTATTCCGGGACAGGGGGCTTTGGTGGAAGCTACACCTTC. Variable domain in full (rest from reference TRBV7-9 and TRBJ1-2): DTGVSQNPRHKITKRGQNVTFRCDPISEHNRLYWYRQTLGQGPEFLTYFQNEAQLEKSRLLSDRFSAERPKGSFSTLEIQRTEQGDSAMYLCASSYSGTGGFGGSYTFGSGTRLTVV.